The 28 T cell receptor beta chains below were found in one sample sequenced in a study of blood T cell repertoires in COVID-19. Repertoires were generated with immunoSEQ multiplex PCR, while TCRdb's copy carries only in-frame clones and drops some. The table lists under 200,000 clones, roughly 80% of them singletons. Sequencing used peripheral blood. These receptors were obtained from a man aged 55-75 years with acute or convalescent COVID-19.

This clone has more than one count but fewer than ten. The chain couples TRBV9 to TRBJ1-6; no definite D call. Germline CDR1 and CDR2: SGDLS and YYNGEE. This CDR3 is 12 amino acids long. V was cut by 4 bases and J by 6 bases, with 5 bases left in between. The CDR3 here is CASSMSNSPLHF. The DNA of the CDR3 is TGTGCCAGCAGCATGAGTAATTCACCCCTCCACTTT.

The rearrangement links TRBV4-2 to TRBJ2-6; 9 bases fit TRBD1. The junction had 10 bases not matched to a gene; V was cut back by 6 bases and J by 1 base. There are 18 residues in the CDR3. CDR1 and CDR2 (germline): LGHNA, YNFKEQ. Here the CDR3 reads CASRPLGQGTSGANVLTF. CDR3 sequence (DNA): TGTGCCAGCAGGCCGCTGGGACAGGGTACGTCTGGGGCCAACGTCCTGACTTTC.

At least ten counts were recorded for this clone. The V and J genes are TRBV4-3 and TRBJ1-2, with TRBD1 matching over 9 bases. CDR3 length: 16 residues. The germline V gene encodes CDR1 LGHNA and CDR2 YSLEER. The V and J ends lost 1 base and 10 bases, in that order; junction bases with no gene match: 13. CDR3 loop: CASSQGGTGTGKAYTF. The CDR3 coding sequence is TGCGCCAGCAGCCAAGGCGGAACCGGGACAGGGAAGGCCTACACCTTC.

The V gene is TRBV6-6, the J gene TRBJ1-5; a possible D gene is TRBD1 (5 bases). Germline values: CDR1 MNHNY, CDR2 SVGAGI (reference sequence). CDR3 length: 15 residues. The V end lost 5 bases, the J end lost 5 bases, and 16 bases lay between the germline ends. The CDR3 DNA is TGTGCCAGCAGTCCGGACGGGGGGAAAGATCAGCCCCAGCATTTT. Protein sequence: CASSPDGGKDQPQHF.

V usage is TRBV5-6 and J usage is TRBJ1-5; D not certain. The V end was cut by 1 base, the J end by 6 bases, with 11 bases between. The CDR3 sequence is 14 residues long. Germline V gene data show CDR1 as SGHDT and CDR2 as YYEEEE. The chain's CDR3 is CASSLRLGSQPQHF. The DNA for the CDR3 is TGTGCCAGCAGCTTGAGGTTGGGGAGTCAGCCCCAGCATTTT.

In its sample, this clone was seen once. The chain recombines TRBV11-2 with TRBJ1-5; TRBD1 is a possible D gene (5 bases). The V end lost 5 bases, the J end lost 10 bases, and 21 bases lay between the germline ends. The germline gives CDR1 SGHAT, CDR2 FQNNGV. This CDR3 is built from 15 residues. CDR3 loop: CASSLKGSTQIPQHF. CDR3 in DNA: TGTGCCAGCAGCCTTAAGGGGTCAACACAAATCCCCCAGCATTTT.

This clone has a single count. This chain joins TRBV4-3 and TRBJ1-1; 7 bases align to TRBD1. V shed 4 bases and J 0 bases; nucleotides not matched to a gene: 5. The V gene's germline CDR1 is LGHNA and CDR2 YSLEER. This CDR3 region has 15 residues. The CDR3 loop is CASSLGGTVNTEAFF. The CDR3 nucleotides are TGCGCCAGCAGCCTGGGCGGGACAGTGAACACTGAAGCTTTCTTT.

This rearrangement joins TRBV7-9 to TRBJ1-5, with 8 bases aligning to TRBD1. There are 16 residues in the CDR3. The germline V gene encodes CDR1 SEHNR and CDR2 FQNEAQ (reference sequence). The trim removed 1 base at V and 6 bases at J, leaving 8 bases unmatched. Here the CDR3 DNA reads TGTGCCAGCAGCTTAGGGGAGACAGGGGCGGTTCAGCCCCAGCATTTT. Amino acid sequence: CASSLGETGAVQPQHF.

CDR3 sequence reads: CASRADRNNEQFF. DNA for the CDR3: TGTGCCAGCAGGGCAGACAGGAACAATGAGCAGTTCTTC. V and J are TRBV2 and TRBJ2-1, with D perhaps matching TRBD1 (6 bases). Between the trimmed V and J ends, which lost 6 bases and 5 bases, there was a span of 11 bases. This CDR3 has 13 residues. Germline V gives CDR1 SNHLY, CDR2 FYNNEI. The full variable domain, rest sourced from reference TRBV2 and TRBJ2-1, is EPEVTQTPSHQVTQMGQEVILRCVPISNHLYFYWYRQILGQKVEFLVSFYNNEISEKSEIFDDQFSVERPDGSNFTLKIRSTKLEDSAMYFCASRADRNNEQFFGPGTRLTVL.

The chain links TRBV5-5 to TRBJ2-1; D possibly corresponds to TRBD2 (6 bases). With 6 bases removed from V and 6 bases from J, the gap between germline ends came to 16 bases. This CDR3 comprises 14 residues. Germline CDR1 reads SGHKS; CDR2 reads YYEKEE (reference sequence). The CDR3 spells CASIGGYVRNEQFF. The CDR3 DNA follows: TGTGCCAGCATCGGGGGATACGTACGCAATGAGCAGTTCTTC.

V usage is TRBV24-1 and J usage is TRBJ2-5; 7 positions agree with TRBD2. The CDR3 spans 11 residues. V lost 5 bases, J lost 14 bases, and 7 bases stayed unmatched. Germline CDR1 KGHDR, CDR2 SFDVKD. The CDR3 bases are TGTGCCACCAGTGGAGGGACTACTGTTTACTTC. This gives the protein CATSGGTTVYF.

A single count supports this clone. The V call is TRBV6-2 or TRBV6-3, the J call TRBJ1-2; D ambiguous. The CDR3 runs 14 residues. Germline CDR1 reads MNHEY; CDR2 reads SVGEGT. The V and J ends lost 0 bases and 4 bases respectively, with 9 bases between them. CDR3 loop: CASSYSEALYGYTF. CDR3 in DNA: TGTGCCAGCAGTTACTCGGAGGCTCTCTATGGCTACACCTTC.

V gene TRBV4-1 combines with J gene TRBJ2-5, with a weak D call TRBD2 (6 bases). This CDR3 is built from 16 residues. The V end was cut by 0 bases, the J end by 9 bases, with 20 bases between. The germline V gene has CDR1 MGHRA and CDR2 YSYEKL. This CDR3 is CASSQERASATVAQYF. In nucleotides, the CDR3 is TGCGCCAGCAGCCAAGAACGAGCTAGCGCCACGGTGGCCCAGTACTTC.

The rearrangement links TRBV10-3 to TRBJ1-5; perhaps TRBD1 as D (5 bases). Trimming pared 10 bases from V and 2 bases from J, leaving 21 bases between. The CDR3 totals 16 residues. Germline CDR1 is ENHRY and CDR2 is SYGVKD. Written as DNA, the CDR3 is TGTGCCACCCGTCGGGGGGGAACGGAGGGCAATCAGCCCCAGCATTTT. Translating gives CATRRGGTEGNQPQHF.

V gene TRBV7-9 combines with J gene TRBJ2-7; 8 nucleotides line up with TRBD2. With V trimmed by 3 bases and J by 0 bases, 1 base remained unmatched. This CDR3 is 14 amino acids long. In germline, CDR1 is SEHNR, CDR2 FQNEAQ (reference sequence). In DNA form, the CDR3 reads TGTGCCAGCAGCTTCACTAGCGGCTCCTACGAGCAGTACTTC. The encoded protein is CASSFTSGSYEQYF.

V and J are TRBV6-5 and TRBJ2-7; a weak D match, TRBD2 (5 bases). Germline V lookup: CDR1 MNHEY, CDR2 SVGAGI. The germline V and J ends were trimmed by 6 bases and 7 bases, with 10 bases remaining between them. This CDR3 comprises 11 residues. CDR3 loop: CASSHRGEQYF. DNA of the CDR3: TGTGCCAGCAGCCACCGGGGTGAGCAGTACTTC.

The chain recombines TRBV11-2 with TRBJ2-2, with D maybe TRBD1 (5 bases). V was pared by 3 bases and J by 7 bases, with 9 bases between. The CDR3 loop spans 13 amino acids. Germline V CDR1 and CDR2: SGHAT, FQNNGV. DNA for the CDR3: TGTGCCAGCAGCTTTAACCAGGGCGGGGAGCTGTTTTTT. Translation: CASSFNQGGELFF.

The chain links TRBV28 to TRBJ2-3, with D possibly matching TRBD2 (5 bases). The CDR3 is 16 amino acids. V lost 4 bases, J lost 3 bases, and 17 bases lay in between. Germline V gene lookup returns CDR1 MDHEN and CDR2 SYDVKM. CDR3 region: CASSSGLILITDTQYF. CDR3 coding DNA: TGTGCCAGCAGTTCTGGACTGATACTAATAACAGATACGCAGTATTTT.

V is TRBV5-4 and J is TRBJ1-6; weak D call: TRBD1 (6 bases). The CDR3 loop spans 17 amino acids. Per the germline V gene, CDR1 is SGHNT and CDR2 is YYREEE (reference sequence). The germline V and J ends were trimmed by 1 base and 0 bases, with 11 bases remaining between them. The DNA of the CDR3 is TGTGCCAGCAGCTTGAGGGGACACTCCTCCTATAATTCACCCCTCCACTTT. Amino acid sequence: CASSLRGHSSYNSPLHF.

V usage is TRBV13 and J usage is TRBJ2-5; D possibly corresponds to TRBD1 (5 bases). Germline-derived CDR1 and CDR2 are PRHDT and FYEKMQ (reference sequence). The CDR3 runs 15 residues. The V end was cut by 0 bases, the J end by 3 bases, with 11 bases between. As DNA, the CDR3 is TGTGCCAGCAGCTTAGGTGGCAGGGTGGAAGAGACCCAGTACTTC. Its protein product is CASSLGGRVEETQYF.

The chain has TRBV5-1 and TRBJ1-5; 9 bases are shared with TRBD1. Unmatched junction bases numbered 5, after V lost 3 bases and J lost 4 bases. The CDR3 extends over 15 amino acids. Germline loops: CDR1 SGHRS, CDR2 YFSETQ. The CDR3 bases are TGCGCCAGCAGCTACGGGACAGGGTATAATCAGCCCCAGCATTTT. Translated, it gives CASSYGTGYNQPQHF. The full variable domain, completed using reference TRBV5-1 and TRBJ1-5, is KAGVTQTPRYLIKTRGQQVTLSCSPISGHRSVSWYQQTPGQGLQFLFEYFSETQRNKGNFPGRFSGRQFSNSRSEMNVSTLELGDSALYLCASSYGTGYNQPQHFGDGTRLSIL.

The genes are TRBV4-3 and TRBJ2-3; TRBD2 agrees at 8 bases. Germline V gene data show CDR1 as LGHNA and CDR2 as YSLEER. Germline trimming cut 1 base from V and 2 bases from J; bases unmatched to any gene: 5. This CDR3 is built from 16 residues. CDR3 protein: CASSQGSGAYTDTQYF. CDR3 bases: TGCGCCAGCAGCCAAGGTAGCGGGGCCTACACAGATACGCAGTATTTT.

This clone has a count of ten or more. CDR3 in DNA: TGTGCCAGCAGCTCGCGACTAGCCTTCGATGAGCAGTTCTTC. It translates to CASSSRLAFDEQFF. The V and J genes are TRBV7-9 and TRBJ2-1; TRBD2 agrees at 7 bases. The CDR3 is 14 amino acids. The trim removed 4 bases at V and 8 bases at J, leaving 8 bases unmatched. Looked up from germline, CDR1 is SEHNR and CDR2 is FQNEAQ (reference sequence). Based on the CDR3 plus reference TRBV7-9 and TRBJ2-1, the full variable domain is DTGVSQNPRHKITKRGQNVTFRCDPISEHNRLYWYRQTLGQGPEFLTYFQNEAQLEKSRLLSDRFSAERPKGSFSTLEIQRTEQGDSAMYLCASSSRLAFDEQFFGPGTRLTVL.

J is TRBJ1-5 and V is TRBV6-5; 8 bases align to TRBD1. This CDR3 has 14 residues. CDR1 is MNHEY, CDR2 SVGAGI, per germline. Germline trimming cut 5 bases from V and 7 bases from J; bases unmatched to any gene: 7. CDR3 DNA: TGTGCCAGCAGTACAGGGGGATGGCGGCAGCCCCAGCATTTT. Its protein product is CASSTGGWRQPQHF.

This chain joins TRBV28 and TRBJ2-7, with D hard to call. Trimming pared 2 bases from V and 3 bases from J, leaving 14 bases between. The germline V gene encodes CDR1 MDHEN and CDR2 SYDVKM. The CDR3 covers 15 residues. This CDR3 is CASSLQELNLYEQYF. DNA of the CDR3: TGTGCCAGCAGTTTACAGGAATTGAATCTCTACGAGCAGTACTTC.

This rearrangement joins TRBV11-1 to TRBJ2-5; TRBD2 might be the D (6 bases). Trimming pared 5 bases from V and 5 bases from J, leaving 15 bases between. CDR3 length equals 14 residues. Germline CDR1 and CDR2: SGHAT and FQDESV (reference sequence). The CDR3 spells CASSPGLYGETQYF. The CDR3 bases are TGTGCCAGCAGCCCGGGACTCTATGGGGAGACCCAGTACTTC.

V gene TRBV6-5 combines with J gene TRBJ2-5; D possibly corresponds to TRBD1 (5 bases). CDR3 length equals 15 residues. Germline V gene data show CDR1 as MNHEY and CDR2 as SVGAGI. Deletions cut 8 bases from V and 2 bases from J, with 18 bases between. CDR3: CASHLSTAIQETQYF. CDR3 DNA sequence: TGTGCCAGCCACCTCTCGACAGCGATTCAAGAGACCCAGTACTTC.

V is TRBV2 and J is TRBJ2-5; 12 bases are shared with TRBD2. Germline V gene sequence: CDR1 SNHLY, CDR2 FYNNEI. The CDR3 spans 18 residues. After removal of 6 bases from V and 2 bases from J, the junction contained 13 bases not matched to a gene. CDR3 in DNA: TGTGCCAGCAGCCTTCGAACGACTAGCGGGGGAACTCAAGAGACCCAGTACTTC. Protein product: CASSLRTTSGGTQETQYF.